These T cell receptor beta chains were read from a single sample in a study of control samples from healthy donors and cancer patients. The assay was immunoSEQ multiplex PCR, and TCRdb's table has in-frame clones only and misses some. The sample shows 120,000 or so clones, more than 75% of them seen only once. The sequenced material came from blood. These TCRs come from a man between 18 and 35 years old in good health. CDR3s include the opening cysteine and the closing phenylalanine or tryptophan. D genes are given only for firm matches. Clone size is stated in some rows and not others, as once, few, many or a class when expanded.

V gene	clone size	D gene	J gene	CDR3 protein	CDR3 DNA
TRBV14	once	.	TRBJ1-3	CASSQGVVGNTIYF	TGTGCCAGCAGCCAAGGGGTTGTTGGAAACACCATATATTTT
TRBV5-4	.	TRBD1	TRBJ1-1	CASSPRDRNTEAFF	TGTGCCAGCAGCCCCCGGGACAGAAACACTGAAGCTTTCTTT
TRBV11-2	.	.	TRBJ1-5	CASSLGQFNQPQHF	TGTGCCAGCAGCTTAGGACAGTTCAATCAGCCCCAGCATTTT
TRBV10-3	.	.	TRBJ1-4	CAISEEGWGTNEKLFF	TGTGCCATCAGTGAGGAGGGATGGGGGACTAATGAAAAACTGTTTTTT
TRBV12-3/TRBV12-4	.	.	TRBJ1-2	CASRIQGVYGYTF	TGTGCCAGCAGAATTCAGGGTGTCTATGGCTACACCTTC
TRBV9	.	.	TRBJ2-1	CASAAGFNREQFF	TGTGCCTCCGCCGCCGGGTTCAATAGGGAGCAGTTCTTC
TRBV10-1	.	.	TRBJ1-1	CASSELRGLDTEAFF	TGCGCCAGCAGTGAGCTTCGGGGTTTGGACACTGAAGCTTTCTTT
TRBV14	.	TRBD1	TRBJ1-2	CASRGQGHYGYTF	TGTGCCAGCAGAGGACAGGGTCACTATGGCTACACCTTC
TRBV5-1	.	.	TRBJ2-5	CASSLGTREETQYF	TGCGCCAGCAGCTTAGGGACACGGGAAGAGACCCAGTACTTC
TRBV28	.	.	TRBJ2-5	CASRLRAWGIETQYF	TGTGCCAGCAGGCTTCGCGCCTGGGGGATTGAGACCCAGTACTTC
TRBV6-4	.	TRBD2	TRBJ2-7	CASSVAGGPLYEQYF	TGTGCCAGCAGCGTAGCGGGAGGGCCACTTTACGAGCAGTACTTC